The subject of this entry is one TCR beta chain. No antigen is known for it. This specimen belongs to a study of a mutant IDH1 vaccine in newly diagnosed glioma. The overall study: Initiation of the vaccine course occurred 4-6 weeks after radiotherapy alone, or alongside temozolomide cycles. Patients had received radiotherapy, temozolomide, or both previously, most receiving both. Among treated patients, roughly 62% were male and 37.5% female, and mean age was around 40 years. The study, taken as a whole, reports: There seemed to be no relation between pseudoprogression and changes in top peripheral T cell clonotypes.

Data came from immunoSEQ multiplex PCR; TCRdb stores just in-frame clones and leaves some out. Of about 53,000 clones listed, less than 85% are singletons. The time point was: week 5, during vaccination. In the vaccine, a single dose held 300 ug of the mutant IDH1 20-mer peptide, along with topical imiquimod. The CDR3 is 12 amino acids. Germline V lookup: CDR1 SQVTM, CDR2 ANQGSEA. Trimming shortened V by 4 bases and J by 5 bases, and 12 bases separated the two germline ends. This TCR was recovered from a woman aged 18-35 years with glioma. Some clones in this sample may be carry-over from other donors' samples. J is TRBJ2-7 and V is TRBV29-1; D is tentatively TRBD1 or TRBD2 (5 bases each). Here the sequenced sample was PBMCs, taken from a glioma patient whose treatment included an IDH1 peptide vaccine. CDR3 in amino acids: CSVVGGVNEQYF. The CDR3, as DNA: TGCAGCGTTGTTGGGGGTGTGAACGAGCAGTACTTC.